Each of the 17 T cell receptor beta chains below was sequenced from the same sample in a study of T-cell reconstitution after alpha-beta-depleted transplantation in children (dated by TCRdb to about 2016). The sample's treatment or condition label is to be understood as: allogeneic hematopoietic cell transplantation with graft depleted of TCRalphabeta T cells and CD19 B cells. The library was produced with PCR. The sample was run on an Illumina HiSeq 2500. TCR library preparation used molecular barcoding, with unique molecular identifiers applied to normalize quantification of the TCRbeta repertoire. TCRdb's own reprocessing of the public reads used fastp at Q25 and MiXCR and kept productive beta chains. Entries that share a CDR3 protein sequence are merged under the most common genes and DNA. Here the sample has hundreds of thousands of distinct CDR3 sequences; 15% to 20% occur a single time. The biggest ten clones account for roughly 40% of the sample.

Sequenced material: PBMCs, mostly from graft donor cells, taken 360 days after TCRalphabeta/CD19-depleted stem cell transplant. Source of these receptors: a male patient between 2 and 10 years old who had a stem cell transplant for acute lymphoblastic leukemia, so the T cells may come from the graft donor.

This clonotype has only one observation. A much larger clone lies one base from this, so it may be a read error. The chain's CDR3 is CASSDGAEGPYNEQFF. The DNA for the CDR3 is TGCGCCAGCAGTGATGGGGCCGAAGGTCCCTACAATGAGCAGTTCTTC. The V and J genes are TRBV5-1 and TRBJ2-1; TRBD1 is a possible D gene (5 bases). Trimming stripped 5 bases from V and 2 bases from J, with 17 bases between. The length of the CDR3 is 16 residues. CDR1 SGHRS and CDR2 YFSETQ come from the germline V gene.

This clonotype has only a few counts. The V call is TRBV12-3 or TRBV12-4, the J call TRBJ2-1, with 7 bases aligning to TRBD2. The length of the CDR3 is 14 residues. V dropped 6 bases and J dropped 6; count of bases not matched to a gene: 8. CDR3 in amino acids: CASRVGGSFNEQFF. The CDR3 DNA follows: TGTGCCAGCAGGGTAGGCGGGAGCTTCAATGAGCAGTTCTTC.

This chain links TRBV20-1 with TRBJ1-6; TRBD1 aligns across 11 bases. Per the germline V gene, CDR1 is DFQATT and CDR2 is SNEGSKA (reference sequence). The CDR3 consists of 14 residues. J gave up 9 bases and V 5 bases, and 6 bases lay outside the gene matches. For the CDR3, the DNA is TGCAGTGCTCGGACAGGGGGCTCGGTTTCACCCCTCCACTTT. Protein: CSARTGGSVSPLHF.

This clonotype was picked up a small number of times. The chain combines TRBV12-3 or TRBV12-4 with TRBJ2-1; the match to TRBD1 covers 7 bases. The CDR3 is 13 amino acids. The trim removed 8 bases at V and 8 bases at J, leaving 9 bases unmatched. CDR3 protein: CASGETGTHEQFF. CDR3 nucleotides: TGTGCCAGCGGGGAGACAGGGACCCATGAGCAGTTCTTC.

This clonotype turned up a few times. V and J are TRBV4-1 and TRBJ2-1, with TRBD2 matching 11 bases. CDR3 length: 17 amino acids. Germline CDR1 and CDR2: MGHRA and YSYEKL. V shed 2 bases, J shed 6 bases, and the junction held 9 bases outside the gene matches. The CDR3, as DNA: TGCGCCAGCAGCCAAACCCTACTAGCGGGGGTGCTCAATGAGCAGTTCTTC. It translates to CASSQTLLAGVLNEQFF.

V usage is TRBV6-1 and J usage is TRBJ2-7; D unresolved. Trimming took off 4 bases at V and 0 bases at J, with 10 bases between the two ends. Germline-derived CDR1 and CDR2 are MNHNS and SASEGT. This CDR3 is built from 14 residues. Written as DNA, the CDR3 is TGTGCCAGCAGTGGACCTAAAAGCTCCTACGAGCAGTACTTC. Encoded protein: CASSGPKSSYEQYF.

In the case of this clonotype: Possible read error: a much larger clone is one base away. V is TRBV4-3 and J is TRBJ2-7; possibly TRBD2 for D (7 bases). The CDR3 extends over 14 amino acids. Germline V CDR1 and CDR2: LGHNA, YSLEER. CDR3 coding DNA: TGCGCCAGCAGCTACACGGGGGGCTCCGACGAGCAGTACTTC. The encoded protein is CASSYTGGSDEQYF.

The chain links TRBV5-1 to TRBJ2-7, with TRBD2 matching over 8 bases. Germline V gives CDR1 SGHRS, CDR2 YFSETQ. The length of the CDR3 is 17 residues. J was trimmed by 4 bases and V by 4 bases; bases with no gene match: 16. The DNA for the CDR3 is TGCGCCAGCAGCGCAGACAAGATAGCGGGATGGGGGTACGAGCAGTACTTC. Amino acid sequence: CASSADKIAGWGYEQYF. The full variable domain, with the rest looked up from reference TRBV5-1 and TRBJ2-7, is KAGVTQTPRYLIKTRGQQVTLSCSPISGHRSVSWYQQTPGQGLQFLFEYFSETQRNKGNFPGRFSGRQFSNSRSEMNVSTLELGDSALYLCASSADKIAGWGYEQYFGPGTRLTVT.

In this sample, this clonotype turned up many times. DNA of the CDR3: TGTGCCAGCAGTTTGGGACAGGGATTCACAGATACGCAGTATTTT. Protein product: CASSLGQGFTDTQYF. The chain recombines TRBV12-3 or TRBV12-4 with TRBJ2-3, with TRBD1 matching 9 bases. The CDR3 consists of 15 residues. J was trimmed by 2 bases and V by 3 bases; bases with no gene match: 3.

J is TRBJ2-2 and V is TRBV11-2; D unresolved. The CDR3 totals 18 residues. Trimming stripped 4 bases from V and 7 bases from J, with 25 bases between. The germline CDR1 and CDR2 sequences are SGHAT and FQNNGV. As DNA, the CDR3 is TGTGCCAGCAGCTCAAGTCGGGTATATCGGGCCGTGGGCGGGGAGCTGTTTTTT. Its translation is CASSSSRVYRAVGGELFF.

This clonotype was detected a few times. This chain connects TRBV20-1 to TRBJ2-2; 7 bases align to TRBD1. Germline V gene data show CDR1 as DFQATT and CDR2 as SNEGSKA (reference sequence). V gave up 5 bases and J gave up 4 bases; unmatched junction bases: 7. This CDR3 has 14 residues. The CDR3 bases are TGCAGTGCTTCACAGGGGAGTGGCACCGGGGAGCTGTTTTTT. Protein: CSASQGSGTGELFF.

This rearrangement joins TRBV12-3 or TRBV12-4 to TRBJ2-4; D is possibly TRBD2 (5 bases). The CDR3 contains 15 residues. Trimming shortened V by 6 bases and J by 0 bases, and 12 bases separated the two germline ends. CDR3 sequence: CASSQYGIAKNIQYF. In DNA, the CDR3 is TGTGCCAGCAGCCAATACGGGATAGCCAAAAACATTCAGTACTTC.

V is TRBV5-8 and J is TRBJ2-1; D possibly corresponds to TRBD2 (6 bases). V was shortened by 0 bases and J by 3 bases, with 16 bases between the two germline ends. Germline CDR1 is SGHTS and CDR2 is YDEGEE. CDR3 length: 17 amino acids. The CDR3 loop is CASSLALRLAIYNEQFF. The CDR3 DNA reads as TGTGCCAGCAGCTTGGCCCTCCGGCTAGCGATCTACAATGAGCAGTTCTTC.

The CDR3 loop reads CASSTTPRLAGEGGPYEQYF. The CDR3 DNA reads as TGTGCCAGCAGCACAACACCCCGGTTAGCGGGAGAGGGGGGACCTTACGAGCAGTACTTC. The chain is built from TRBV12-3 or TRBV12-4 and TRBJ2-7, with 9 positions matching TRBD2. The ends lost 6 bases at V and 4 bases at J; junction bases unmatched: 25. This CDR3 is 20 amino acids long.

The table lists this clonotype with a few counts. This rearrangement joins TRBV5-4 to TRBJ2-4; D unresolved. V shed 3 bases and J shed 4 bases, with 11 bases lying between them. In germline, CDR1 is SGHNT, CDR2 YYREEE (reference sequence). The CDR3 spans 14 residues. The CDR3 bases are TGTGCCAGCAGCTCAAGGATAGAGAAAAACATTCAGTACTTC. This gives the protein CASSSRIEKNIQYF. The full variable domain, its missing parts supplied by reference TRBV5-4 and TRBJ2-4, is ETGVTQSPTHLIKTRGQQVTLRCSSQSGHNTVSWYQQALGQGPQFIFQYYREEENGRGNFPPRFSGLQFPNYSSELNVNALELDDSALYLCASSSRIEKNIQYFGAGTRLSVL.

The V call is TRBV29-1, the J call TRBJ2-7; 9 bases align to TRBD2. Germline V gene sequence: CDR1 SQVTM, CDR2 ANQGSEA. The ends lost 4 bases at V and 7 bases at J; junction bases unmatched: 20. CDR3 length: 17 amino acids. The DNA for the CDR3 is TGCAGCGTTGTTTTCGCGGGGTTGCTAGCGGGAAGTGGGGAGCAGTACTTC. Translated, it gives CSVVFAGLLAGSGEQYF.

The rearrangement uses TRBV7-9 and TRBJ2-1; D remains unclear. This CDR3 spans 13 amino acids. With 2 bases removed from V and 6 bases from J, the gap between germline ends came to 8 bases. Germline V gives CDR1 SEHNR, CDR2 FQNEAQ (reference sequence). The CDR3 loop is CASSLLQFNEQFF. The DNA of the CDR3 is TGTGCCAGCAGCTTATTACAGTTCAATGAGCAGTTCTTC.